These 10 T cell receptor beta chains came from one sample sequenced in a study of blood T cell repertoires in COVID-19 (dated by TCRdb to about 2020). Libraries came from the immunoSEQ multiplex PCR assay. What TCRdb holds here is the immuneACCESS table cut down to in-frame rearrangements. Part of the clones is not present; checked against another copy, under half of the missing clones reflect an unresolved V gene, and the others are unexplained. The sample table shows approximately 210,000 clones, and roughly 84% are seen once. Roughly 7.1% of the sample is taken by the ten largest. Sequences were obtained from PBMCs or T cells enriched from blood (not recorded which). The receptors come from a man between 25 and 39 years old in a cohort exposed to, infected with or recovered from COVID-19 (not recorded which).

This chain joins TRBV3-1 (or the pseudogene TRBV3-2) and TRBJ1-3; D is unresolved. The V gene's germline CDR1 is LGHDT and CDR2 YNNKEL (reference sequence). Trimming left V 0 bases short and J 0 bases short, with 6 bases between. The CDR3 consists of 15 residues. The CDR3 DNA is TGTGCCAGCAGCCAAGATCTCGTCTCTGGAAACACCATATATTTT. It translates to CASSQDLVSGNTIYF.

In this sample, this clone turned up once. The CDR3 loop is CASSTPRTGGYTF. CDR3 in DNA: TGTGCCAGCAGCACCCCCAGGACAGGAGGCTACACCTTC. The rearrangement uses TRBV27 and TRBJ1-2, with 7 positions matching TRBD1. This CDR3 has 13 amino acids. Germline V CDR1 and CDR2: MNHEY, SMNVEV (reference sequence). The J segment lost 8 bases and the V segment lost 6 bases, leaving 9 bases of the junction unmatched.

The chain joins TRBV3-1 (or the pseudogene TRBV3-2) to TRBJ2-1, with TRBD2 matching over 11 bases. The V gene's germline CDR1 is LGHDT and CDR2 YNNKEL (reference sequence). The CDR3 is 17 residues long. V was clipped by 4 bases and J by 4 bases; unmatched bases: 9. The CDR3 coding sequence is TGTGCCAGCAGCCCTAGCCAACGACTAGCGGGATACAATGAGCAGTTCTTC. This translates into CASSPSQRLAGYNEQFF.

The gene calls are TRBV7-9 and TRBJ2-5; 8 bases map to TRBD1. The CDR3 runs 15 residues. The germline CDR1 and CDR2 sequences are SEHNR and FQNEAQ (reference sequence). V dropped 1 base and J dropped 6; count of bases not matched to a gene: 7. The DNA of the CDR3 is TGTGCCAGCAGCTTAGGGTCAGGGGGCGCGAAGACCCAGTACTTC. Amino acids: CASSLGSGGAKTQYF.

The chain couples TRBV10-3 to TRBJ2-7, with 11 bases lining up with TRBD2. With 5 bases clipped from V and 6 bases from J, the junction kept 6 bases outside the gene matches. This CDR3 contains 14 residues. Germline loops: CDR1 ENHRY, CDR2 SYGVKD. The CDR3 DNA sequence: TGTGCCATCAGTATCGGGACTAGCGGCGTCGAGCAGTACTTC. The encoded protein is CAISIGTSGVEQYF.

The chain recombines TRBV28 with TRBJ2-4; D gene unclear. Germline CDR1 MDHEN, CDR2 SYDVKM. The ends were cut back, 3 bases at V and 6 bases at J, with 6 bases in the middle. This CDR3 spans 12 amino acids. The CDR3 region has the DNA TGTGCCAGCAGTTTCCCGGGAAACATTCAGTACTTC. This sequence encodes CASSFPGNIQYF.

This chain connects TRBV28 to TRBJ1-2, with D perhaps TRBD1 (5 bases). The germline V gene encodes CDR1 MDHEN and CDR2 SYDVKM. The germline V and J ends were trimmed by 2 bases and 6 bases, with 13 bases remaining between them. The CDR3 is 14 amino acids. The CDR3 DNA reads as TGTGCCAGCAGTTTACATGCCAAGGGGAATGGCTACACCTTC. Protein sequence: CASSLHAKGNGYTF.

The chain employs TRBV6-2 or TRBV6-3 and TRBJ2-7; D remains unclear. The CDR3 loop spans 15 amino acids. The V end was cut by 5 bases, the J end by 0 bases, with 14 bases between. Germline CDR1 reads MNHEY; CDR2 reads SVGEGT. The DNA for the CDR3 is TGTGCCAGCAGTCAAAACCCTATCGTCTCCTACGAGCAGTACTTC. Its translation: CASSQNPIVSYEQYF.

On this clone: The junction departs from the called germline gene at one end, perhaps through a read error. The J gene is TRBJ1-1, the V gene TRBV6-1, with 10 bases lining up with TRBD1. Germline assignment: CDR1 MNHNS and CDR2 SASEGT. The CDR3 totals 15 residues. The CDR3 coding sequence is TGTGCCAGCAGTGAAGCGCTTTCGGTCAGGACAGGGGGGTGGTTT. It encodes CASSEALSVRTGGWF.

This chain uses TRBV5-1 with TRBJ1-1; no clear D. The CDR3 covers 14 residues. Looked up from germline, CDR1 is SGHRS and CDR2 is YFSETQ. Trimming removed 3 bases at V and 1 base at J, with 10 bases between. The CDR3: CASSSQTSNTEAFF. The CDR3 nucleotides read TGCGCCAGCAGCTCCCAAACATCGAACACTGAAGCTTTCTTT.